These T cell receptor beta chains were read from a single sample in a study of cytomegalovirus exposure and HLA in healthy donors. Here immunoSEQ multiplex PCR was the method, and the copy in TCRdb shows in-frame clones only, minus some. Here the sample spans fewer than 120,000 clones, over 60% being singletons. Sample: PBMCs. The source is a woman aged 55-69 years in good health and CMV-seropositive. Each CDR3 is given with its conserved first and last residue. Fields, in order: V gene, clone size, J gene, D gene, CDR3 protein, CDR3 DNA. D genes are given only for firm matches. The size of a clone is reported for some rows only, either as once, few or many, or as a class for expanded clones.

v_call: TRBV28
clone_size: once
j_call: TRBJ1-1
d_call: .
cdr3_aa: CASSPAGVSTEAFF
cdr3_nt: TGTGCCAGCAGTCCCGCCGGGGTTAGCACTGAAGCTTTCTTT

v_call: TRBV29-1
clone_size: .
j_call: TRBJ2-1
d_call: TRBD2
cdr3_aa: CSAGGRLAGPSYNEQFF
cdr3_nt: TGCAGCGCCGGTGGCCGTCTAGCGGGGCCCTCCTACAATGAGCAGTTCTTC

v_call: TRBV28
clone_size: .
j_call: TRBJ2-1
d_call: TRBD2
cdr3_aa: CASSFQAGVWFF
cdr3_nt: TGTGCCAGCAGTTTCCAAGCGGGAGTGTGGTTCTTC

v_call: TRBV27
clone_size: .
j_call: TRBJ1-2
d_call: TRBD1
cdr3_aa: CASTSGQAGGYTF
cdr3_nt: TGTGCCAGCACCTCGGGACAGGCGGGTGGCTACACCTTC

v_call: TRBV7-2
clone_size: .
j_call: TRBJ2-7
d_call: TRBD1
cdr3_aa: CASSFGQGTEQYF
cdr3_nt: TGTGCCAGCAGCTTTGGACAGGGGACCGAGCAGTACTTC

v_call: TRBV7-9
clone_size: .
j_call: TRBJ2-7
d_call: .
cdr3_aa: CASSPPRGIPYEQYF
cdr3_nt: TGTGCCAGCAGCCCGCCCCGGGGTATCCCCTACGAGCAGTACTTC

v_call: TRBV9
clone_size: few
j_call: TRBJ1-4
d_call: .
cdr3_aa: CASSVYRNNEKLFF
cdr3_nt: TGTGCCAGCAGCGTCTACAGAAATAATGAAAAACTGTTTTTT

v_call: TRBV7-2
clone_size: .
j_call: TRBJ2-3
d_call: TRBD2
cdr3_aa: CASSLGGSGADTQYF
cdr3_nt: TGTGCCAGCAGCTTAGGCGGGAGTGGCGCAGATACGCAGTATTTT

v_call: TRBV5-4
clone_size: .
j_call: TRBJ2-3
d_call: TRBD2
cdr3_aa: CASSTGLAGFTDTQYF
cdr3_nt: TGTGCCAGCAGCACGGGACTAGCGGGGTTCACAGATACGCAGTATTTT

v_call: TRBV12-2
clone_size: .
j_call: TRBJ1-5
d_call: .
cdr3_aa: CASRFSDRVGADSNQPQHF
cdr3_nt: TGTGCAAGTCGCTTCTCCGACAGGGTTGGCGCGGATAGCAATCAGCCCCAGCATTTT

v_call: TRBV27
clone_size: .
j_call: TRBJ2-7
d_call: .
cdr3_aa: CASSQTSAVEQYF
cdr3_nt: TGTGCCAGCAGTCAGACTAGTGCGGTCGAGCAGTACTTC

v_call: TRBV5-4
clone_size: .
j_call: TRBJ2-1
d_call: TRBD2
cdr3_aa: CASSLGEGPNEQFF
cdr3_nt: TGTGCCAGCAGCTTGGGGGAGGGCCCTAATGAGCAGTTCTTC

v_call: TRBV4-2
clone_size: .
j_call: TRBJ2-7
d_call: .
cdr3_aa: CASSQDPGFGDEQYF
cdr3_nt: TGTGCCAGCAGCCAAGATCCCGGGTTTGGTGACGAGCAGTACTTC

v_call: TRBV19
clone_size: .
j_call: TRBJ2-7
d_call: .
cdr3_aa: CASSIGLLDTESPKDEQYF
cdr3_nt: TGTGCCAGTAGTATAGGTCTGTTGGACACGGAGTCCCCGAAGGACGAGCAGTACTTC

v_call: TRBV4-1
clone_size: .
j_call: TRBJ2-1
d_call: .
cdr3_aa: CASSQEGSYNEQFF
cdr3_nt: TGCGCCAGCAGCCAAGAGGGCAGCTACAATGAGCAGTTCTTC

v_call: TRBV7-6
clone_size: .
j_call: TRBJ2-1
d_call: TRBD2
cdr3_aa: CASSLGGSGYNEQFF
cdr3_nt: TGTGCCAGCAGCTTGGGCGGGAGCGGCTACAATGAGCAGTTCTTC

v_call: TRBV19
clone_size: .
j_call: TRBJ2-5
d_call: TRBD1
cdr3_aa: CATLGQGGETQYF
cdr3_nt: TGTGCCACCCTGGGACAGGGAGGTGAGACCCAGTACTTC

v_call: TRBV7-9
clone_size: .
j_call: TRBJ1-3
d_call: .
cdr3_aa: CASNFMGGRRSGNTIYF
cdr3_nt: TGTGCCAGCAACTTTATGGGGGGGCGCCGGTCTGGAAACACCATATATTTT

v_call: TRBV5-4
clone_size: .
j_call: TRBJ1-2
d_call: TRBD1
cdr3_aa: CASSLEQGNSGYTF
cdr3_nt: TGTGCCAGCAGCTTGGAACAGGGGAATTCGGGCTACACCTTC

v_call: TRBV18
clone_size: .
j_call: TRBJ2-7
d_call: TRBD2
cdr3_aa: CASSPPGGAGAYEQYF
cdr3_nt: TGTGCCAGCTCACCACCGGGTGGGGCGGGAGCCTACGAGCAGTACTTC

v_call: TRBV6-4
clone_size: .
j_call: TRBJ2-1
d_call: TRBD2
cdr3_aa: CASSRLAGVNNEQFF
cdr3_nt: TGTGCCAGCAGTCGACTAGCGGGAGTAAACAATGAGCAGTTCTTC

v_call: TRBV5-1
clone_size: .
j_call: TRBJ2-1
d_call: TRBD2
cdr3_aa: CASSLDLAGGPSSYNEQFF
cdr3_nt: TGCGCCAGCAGCTTAGATCTAGCGGGAGGGCCCAGCTCCTACAATGAGCAGTTCTTC

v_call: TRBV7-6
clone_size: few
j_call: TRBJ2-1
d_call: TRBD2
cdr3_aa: CASSLEASGVSSYNEQFF
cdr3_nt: TGTGCCAGCAGCTTAGAGGCCAGCGGGGTTAGCTCCTACAATGAGCAGTTCTTC

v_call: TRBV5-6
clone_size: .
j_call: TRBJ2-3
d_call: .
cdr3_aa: CASSSRLYTNNTDTQYF
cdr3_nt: TGTGCCAGCAGCTCACGACTCTATACCAACAACACAGATACGCAGTATTTT

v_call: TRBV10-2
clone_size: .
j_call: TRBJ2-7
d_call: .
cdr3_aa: CASGGVPYEQYF
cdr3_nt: TGCGCCAGTGGCGGGGTCCCCTACGAGCAGTACTTC

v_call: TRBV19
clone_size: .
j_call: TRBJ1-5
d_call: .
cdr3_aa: CASSKTGFVQPQHF
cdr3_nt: TGTGCCAGTAGCAAAACAGGGTTTGTGCAGCCCCAGCATTTT

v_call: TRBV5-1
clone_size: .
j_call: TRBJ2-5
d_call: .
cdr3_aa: CASSPLQGGETQYF
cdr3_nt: TGCGCCAGCAGCCCATTGCAGGGTGGGGAGACCCAGTACTTC

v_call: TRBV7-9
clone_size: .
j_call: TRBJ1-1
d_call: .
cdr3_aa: CASRGQMMNTEAFF
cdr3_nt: TGTGCCAGCAGAGGACAGATGATGAACACTGAAGCTTTCTTT

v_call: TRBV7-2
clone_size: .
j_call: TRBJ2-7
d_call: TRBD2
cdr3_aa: CASSLFGSGSFHEQYF
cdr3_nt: TGTGCCAGCAGCTTATTTGGTAGCGGGAGTTTCCACGAGCAGTACTTC

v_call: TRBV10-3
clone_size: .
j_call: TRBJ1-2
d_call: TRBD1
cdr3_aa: CAIGQGNYGYTF
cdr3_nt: TGTGCCATCGGACAGGGGAACTATGGCTACACCTTC

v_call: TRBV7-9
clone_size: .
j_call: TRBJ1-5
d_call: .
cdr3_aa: CASSLGAGNQPQHF
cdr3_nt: TGTGCCAGCAGCTTAGGTGCGGGCAATCAGCCCCAGCATTTT

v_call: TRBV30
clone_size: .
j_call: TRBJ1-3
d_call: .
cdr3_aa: CAWSVAELSGNTIYF
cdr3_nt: TGTGCCTGGAGTGTCGCCGAACTCTCTGGAAACACCATATATTTT

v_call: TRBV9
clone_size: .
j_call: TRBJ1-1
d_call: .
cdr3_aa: CASSAGERAFF
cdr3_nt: TGTGCCAGCAGCGCAGGGGAGAGGGCTTTCTTT